This entry lists 11 T cell receptor beta chains sequenced from one sample in a study of cytomegalovirus exposure and HLA in healthy donors. Use of 60 Vbeta and 13 Jbeta primers characterized the PCR. Measured with immunoSEQ multiplex PCR; TCRdb has only the in-frame clones, and not every one. The sample contains tens of thousands of clones, roughly 47% of which appear only once. The sample consisted of PBMCs. The receptor source for this set is a human donor in good health.

The chain combines TRBV6-5 with TRBJ1-5, with 7 bases fitting TRBD1. Germline CDR1 MNHEY, CDR2 SVGAGI. The CDR3 covers 15 residues. With 3 bases clipped from V and 2 bases from J, the junction kept 4 bases outside the gene matches. CDR3 DNA: TGTGCCAGCAGTTATTCCGACAGGGGCAATCAGCCCCAGCATTTT. Its protein is CASSYSDRGNQPQHF.

This chain joins TRBV7-2 and TRBJ2-3; a weak D match, TRBD2 (6 bases). CDR1 is SGHTA and CDR2 is FQGNSA in the germline V gene. The CDR3 consists of 14 residues. V lost 5 bases and J 8 bases, leaving 17 bases between the germline ends. For the CDR3, the DNA is TGTGCCAGCAGCCCACCTCCGGAGGGAACTACGCAGTATTTT. This encodes CASSPPPEGTTQYF. The whole variable domain, remainder taken from reference TRBV7-2 and TRBJ2-3, is GAGVSQSPSNKVTEKGKDVELRCDPISGHTALYWYRQSLGQGLEFLIYFQGNSAPDKSGLPSDRFSAERTGGSVSTLTIQRTQQEDSAVYLCASSPPPEGTTQYFGPGTRLTVL.

This clone was recorded a few times. The chain couples TRBV4-1 to TRBJ1-1; tentatively, D is TRBD1 (6 bases). The length of the CDR3 is 13 residues. V was trimmed by 4 bases and J by 8 bases, leaving 14 bases between them. CDR1 is MGHRA, CDR2 YSYEKL, per germline. For the CDR3, the DNA is TGCGCCAGCAGCCGAGAGTACGGACAGGAAGCTTTCTTT. Translating gives CASSREYGQEAFF.

The V call is TRBV20-1, the J call TRBJ1-2; 7 bases match TRBD1. In germline, CDR1 is DFQATT, CDR2 SNEGSKA (reference sequence). V gave up 6 bases and J gave up 4 bases; unmatched junction bases: 2. This CDR3 has 11 residues. The CDR3 sequence is CSAQGGYGYTF. Here the CDR3 DNA reads TGCAGTGCCCAGGGGGGCTATGGCTACACCTTC.

This clone was seen only once. The gene calls are TRBV19 and TRBJ1-1, with TRBD1 matching 7 bases. CDR1 and CDR2 from the germline V gene are LNHDA and SQIVND (reference sequence). V shed 4 bases, J shed 3 bases, and the junction held 8 bases outside the gene matches. This CDR3 is built from 15 residues. CDR3 bases: TGTGCCAGTAGTAAAGAATCACAGGGGTACACTGAAGCTTTCTTT. The encoded protein is CASSKESQGYTEAFF.

V gene TRBV4-3 combines with J gene TRBJ2-2; perhaps TRBD1 as D (5 bases). This CDR3 is 20 amino acids long. Trimming removed 0 bases at V and 7 bases at J, with 27 bases between. The V gene's germline CDR1 is LGHNA and CDR2 YSLEER. This chain's CDR3 is CASSQDKRRRQGRTGGELFF. The CDR3 DNA reads as TGCGCCAGCAGCCAAGATAAAAGACGGCGGCAGGGAAGAACGGGCGGGGAGCTGTTTTTT.

A note on this clone: The sample carries other DNA sequences with the same CDR3. The chain recombines TRBV4-3 with TRBJ2-2, with TRBD1 matching over 9 bases. Germline assignment: CDR1 LGHNA and CDR2 YSLEER. J gave up 4 bases and V 1 base, and 1 base lay outside the gene matches. This CDR3 spans 15 amino acids. CDR3: CASSQGQGGTGELFF. DNA of the CDR3: TGCGCCAGCAGCCAAGGACAGGGGGGCACCGGGGAGCTGTTTTTT.

This rearrangement joins TRBV10-3 to TRBJ2-5, with 10 bases identical to TRBD1. The CDR3 spans 14 residues. V was pared by 7 bases and J by 5 bases, with 7 bases of the junction left unmatched. The germline gives CDR1 ENHRY, CDR2 SYGVKD. This chain's CDR3 is CAINKDRGRETQYF. In DNA form, the CDR3 reads TGTGCCATCAACAAGGACAGGGGGAGGGAGACCCAGTACTTC.

The chain is built from TRBV7-6 and TRBJ1-6, with D unresolved. The CDR3 covers 13 residues. CDR1 and CDR2 from the germline V gene are SGHVS and FNYEAQ. Trimming took 4 bases from V and 8 from J, leaving 9 bases between them. CDR3 residues: CASSSTGYSPLHF. CDR3 DNA sequence: TGTGCCAGCAGCTCCACGGGGTATTCACCCCTCCACTTT.

V and J are TRBV7-2 and TRBJ2-7, with TRBD1 matching over 7 bases. Germline lookup yields CDR1 SGHTA and CDR2 FQGNSA. J lost 0 bases, V lost 5 bases, and 7 bases had no gene match. The length of the CDR3 is 15 residues. The CDR3 sequence: CASSRDRVYSYEQYF. DNA for the CDR3: TGTGCCAGCAGCCGTGACAGGGTTTACTCCTACGAGCAGTACTTC.

Only a few counts were recorded for this clone. The J gene is TRBJ2-5, the V gene TRBV11-2, with D hard to call. With 1 base removed from V and 0 bases from J, the gap between germline ends came to 9 bases. CDR1 is SGHAT and CDR2 is FQNNGV in the germline V gene. The CDR3 contains 15 residues. CDR3 amino acids: CASSLASGYQETQYF. CDR3 nucleotide sequence: TGTGCCAGCAGCTTAGCCTCAGGTTACCAAGAGACCCAGTACTTC.